This TCR beta chain was retrieved from a study of beta chain features in type 1 diabetes. This clone was observed a few times. The authors reverse transcribed all of the isolated RNA, so sequencing captured expressed TCRB transcripts. Only in-frame clones appear in the TCRdb table, and some are missing; sequencing was by immunoSEQ multiplex PCR. The table lists 310,000 or so clones, approximately 11% of them singletons. The CDR3 is 17 amino acids. The germline V gene encodes CDR1 SGHDN and CDR2 FVKESK. With V trimmed by 3 bases and J by 7 bases, 10 bases remained unmatched. The sequence derives from a woman in her twenties or thirties in good health. V is TRBV14 and J is TRBJ2-1; 12 bases fit TRBD2. What was sequenced was naive CD4+ T cells from blood. This chain's CDR3 is CASSHPLLAGGGNEQFF. As DNA, the CDR3 is TGTGCCAGCAGCCACCCGTTACTAGCGGGAGGAGGAAATGAGCAGTTCTTC.